Following are 5 T cell receptor beta chains from one sample sequenced in a study of blood T cells in healthy people across ages. Alongside a J-beta primer mix, a sample-barcoded 5' primer served in a second PCR lasting 7 to 11 cycles. TCRdb re-called the 5' RACE reads through MiXCR, storing one row per CDR3 protein. The sample includes 1,500,000 or so distinct CDR3 sequences, almost 60% of them seen just once. The sequencing sample was made of blood. The receptor source for this set is a man aged 18 to 30 in good health.

The chain carries TRBV2 and TRBJ1-6; 8 nucleotides align to TRBD1. V lost 3 bases, J lost 7 bases, and 5 bases stayed unmatched. The CDR3 runs to 15 residues. The germline CDR1 and CDR2 sequences are SNHLY and FYNNEI. CDR3 sequence reads: CASSDTGGTNSPLHF. The DNA for the CDR3 is TGTGCCAGCAGTGATACAGGGGGGACGAATTCACCCCTCCACTTT.

V and J are TRBV4-3 and TRBJ2-4; 9 positions match TRBD1. Losses at the gene ends were 0 bases for V and 0 bases for J; bases not matched to a gene: 12. Germline lookup yields CDR1 LGHNA and CDR2 YSLEER. The CDR3 runs 20 residues. This chain's CDR3 is CASSQDWDREVKIAKNIQYF. The CDR3 bases are TGCGCCAGCAGCCAAGATTGGGACAGGGAGGTAAAAATAGCCAAAAACATTCAGTACTTC.

The chain employs TRBV20-1 and TRBJ1-2, with 9 bases identical to TRBD1. The length of the CDR3 is 12 residues. CDR1 is DFQATT, CDR2 SNEGSKA, per germline (reference sequence). The J segment lost 8 bases and the V segment lost 6 bases, leaving 7 bases of the junction unmatched. The CDR3 here is CSAPDRGPGYTF. The DNA for the CDR3 is TGCAGTGCACCGGACAGGGGCCCCGGCTACACCTTC.

The CDR3 is CASSQVQESYEQYF. CDR3 in DNA: TGCGCCAGCAGCCAAGTGCAGGAATCCTACGAGCAGTACTTC. The chain carries TRBV4-1 and TRBJ2-7; D is ambiguous. The CDR3 loop spans 14 amino acids. CDR1 MGHRA and CDR2 YSYEKL come from the germline V gene. V dropped 1 base and J dropped 1 base, with 8 bases sitting between them.

The genes are TRBV12-3 or TRBV12-4 and TRBJ2-7, with 7 positions matching TRBD1. V lost 2 bases, J lost 1 base, and 11 bases stayed unmatched. The CDR3 length is 17 residues. The CDR3, as DNA: TGTGCCAGCAGTTTATTTCCGGGGACAGTAGCTTCCTACGAGCAGTACTTC. Translation gives CASSLFPGTVASYEQYF.